This T cell receptor beta chain was identified during a study of T-cell reconstitution after alpha-beta-depleted transplantation in children. CDR3 length: 15 amino acids. Between the trimmed V and J ends, which lost 0 bases and 3 bases, there was a span of 9 bases. Germline V gives CDR1 SNHLY, CDR2 FYNNEI. It was with unique molecular identifiers that the TCRbeta library was prepared. MiXCR was run by TCRdb on the PCR reads, yielding one entry per CDR3 protein. The sample has 200,000 or so distinct CDR3 sequences, under 8.5% seen once. This clonotype was recorded a few times. Material: PBMCs, mostly from graft donor cells, obtained 360 days after TCRalphabeta/CD19-depleted stem cell transplant. The receptor was derived from a male patient aged 2-10 years who had a stem cell transplant for acute myeloid leukemia, so the T cells may come from the graft donor. The J gene is TRBJ1-5, the V gene TRBV2; D is ambiguous. In DNA form, the CDR3 reads TGTGCCAGCAGTGAAGCTTTGCCAGACAATCAGCCCCAGCATTTT. Amino acids: CASSEALPDNQPQHF.